What follows are 29 T cell receptor beta chains derived from one specimen sequenced in a study of blood T cell repertoires in COVID-19. TCRdb's copy holds only in-frame clones and misses some; the assay was immunoSEQ multiplex PCR. The data hold over 130,000 clones, with around four fifths observed a single time. The specimen sequenced was peripheral blood. The receptor set was obtained from a man in his 70s with acute or convalescent COVID-19.

This chain links TRBV6-4 with TRBJ1-2; possibly TRBD1 for D (5 bases). The CDR3 has 16 amino acids. The germline CDR1 and CDR2 sequences are MRHNA and SNTAGT. The V end lost 6 bases, the J end lost 1 base, and 18 bases lay between the germline ends. The CDR3 reads CASRPAAGLINYGYTF. CDR3 sequence (DNA): TGTGCCAGCAGGCCAGCCGCAGGGCTTATTAACTATGGCTACACCTTC.

The chain employs TRBV28 and TRBJ2-7, with a possible D match to TRBD1 (5 bases). Germline V gene sequence: CDR1 MDHEN, CDR2 SYDVKM. Trimming shortened V by 7 bases and J by 5 bases, and 27 bases separated the two germline ends. CDR3 length: 17 residues. The CDR3 DNA is TGTGCCAGCACCCTAAGGGGTGGGTTAACCCCAAGGCACGAGCAGTACTTC. Protein sequence: CASTLRGGLTPRHEQYF.

This chain joins TRBV4-2 and TRBJ1-6; D is undetermined. V was shortened by 5 bases and J by 10 bases, with 15 bases between the two germline ends. The germline V gene has CDR1 LGHNA and CDR2 YNFKEQ. The CDR3 sequence is 14 residues long. The DNA for the CDR3 is TGTGCCAGCAGCGCTTCGGGGAAGTACTCACCCCTCCACTTT. The encoded protein is CASSASGKYSPLHF.

The V and J genes are TRBV7-8 and TRBJ2-2; 11 bases match TRBD2. The CDR3 is 14 amino acids. Trimming took 7 bases from V and 4 from J; bases not matched to a gene: 2. In germline, CDR1 is SGHVS, CDR2 FQNEAQ. The CDR3 here is CASMTSGVTGELFF. The DNA for the CDR3 is TGTGCCAGCATGACTAGCGGGGTCACCGGGGAGCTGTTTTTT.

This rearrangement joins TRBV7-9 to TRBJ1-1; 12 positions match TRBD1. The V segment lost 5 bases and the J segment 3 bases; nucleotides outside the gene matches: 4. The V gene's germline CDR1 is SEHNR and CDR2 FQNEAQ (reference sequence). There are 15 residues in the CDR3. The CDR3, as DNA: TGTGCCAGCAGCGACGGGACAGGGGGCCACACTGAAGCTTTCTTT. Translating gives CASSDGTGGHTEAFF. The full variable domain, in which reference TRBV7-9 and TRBJ1-1 provide the parts outside the CDR3, is DTGVSQNPRHKITKRGQNVTFRCDPISEHNRLYWYRQTLGQGPEFLTYFQNEAQLEKSRLLSDRFSAERPKGSFSTLEIQRTEQGDSAMYLCASSDGTGGHTEAFFGQGTRLTVV.

The J gene is TRBJ1-2, the V gene TRBV10-2; the D gene is possibly TRBD1 (6 bases). CDR1 is WSHSY and CDR2 is SAAADI in the germline V gene. V gave up 5 bases and J gave up 4 bases, with 11 bases separating them. The length of the CDR3 is 13 residues. The CDR3 DNA follows: TGCGCCAGCAGTTTACAGGGCTCCTATGGCTACACCTTC. Encoded protein: CASSLQGSYGYTF.

The chain employs TRBV12-3 or TRBV12-4 and TRBJ2-2; D remains ambiguous. V lost 1 base, J lost 6 bases, and 6 bases lay in between. The CDR3 is made up of 13 amino acids. The CDR3 loop reads CASSLDNPGELFF. The DNA for the CDR3 is TGTGCCAGCAGTTTAGATAATCCCGGGGAGCTGTTTTTT.

The chain combines TRBV2 with TRBJ1-5, with no clear D. Trimming shortened V by 3 bases and J by 1 base, and 7 bases separated the two germline ends. CDR3 length equals 14 residues. The V gene's germline CDR1 is SNHLY and CDR2 FYNNEI. CDR3 nucleotides: TGTGCCAGCAGTGATTTCCGGAGCAATCAGCCCCAGCATTTT. Translating gives CASSDFRSNQPQHF.

The gene calls are TRBV7-8 and TRBJ1-4; 7 nucleotides agree with TRBD1. V was pared by 5 bases and J by 7 bases, with 10 bases of the junction left unmatched. The CDR3 is made up of 15 amino acids. Germline-derived CDR1 and CDR2 are SGHVS and FQNEAQ. This chain's CDR3 is CASSNQGGVGEKLFF. In DNA, the CDR3 is TGTGCCAGCAGCAACCAAGGGGGCGTGGGTGAAAAACTGTTTTTT.

The chain couples TRBV5-1 to TRBJ2-5; 7 positions agree with TRBD1. This CDR3 has 16 residues. Unmatched junction bases numbered 12, after V lost 2 bases and J lost 5 bases. CDR1 is SGHRS, CDR2 YFSETQ, per germline. The CDR3: CASSFYWDSKLETQYF. In DNA form, the CDR3 reads TGCGCCAGCAGCTTTTATTGGGACAGTAAGTTGGAGACCCAGTACTTC.

The rearrangement joins TRBV5-6 to TRBJ2-2; a weak D match, TRBD1 (6 bases). The germline V gene encodes CDR1 SGHDT and CDR2 YYEEEE. The CDR3 loop spans 13 amino acids. Trimming removed 5 bases at V and 4 bases at J, with 9 bases between. CDR3 sequence reads: CASRPRGTGELFF. CDR3 bases: TGTGCCAGCAGGCCCAGGGGCACCGGGGAGCTGTTTTTT.

V usage is TRBV2 and J usage is TRBJ2-7, with 9 bases fitting TRBD1. Trimming took 5 bases from V and 6 from J; bases not matched to a gene: 11. Germline V lookup: CDR1 SNHLY, CDR2 FYNNEI. The CDR3 has 15 amino acids. The CDR3 region has the DNA TGTGCCAGCAGTAGGTGGGGACAGGGCGACAGCGAGCAGTACTTC. Its translation is CASSRWGQGDSEQYF.

The chain has TRBV7-2 and TRBJ2-5; 7 nucleotides line up with TRBD2. The CDR3 totals 17 residues. The germline gives CDR1 SGHTA, CDR2 FQGNSA. J lost 7 bases, V lost 2 bases, and 16 bases had no gene match. The CDR3: CASSLWSGRTLWGTQYF. The DNA for the CDR3 is TGTGCCAGCAGCTTATGGTCCGGGAGGACACTATGGGGGACCCAGTACTTC.

This chain connects TRBV11-3 to TRBJ1-1; D possibly corresponds to TRBD1 (5 bases). Looked up from germline, CDR1 is SGHNT and CDR2 is YENEEA. Trimming removed 3 bases from V and 4 bases from J, with 15 bases in between. The CDR3 has 15 residues. CDR3 sequence (DNA): TGTGCCAGCAGCTTTGGGCAGGGATTGCCCACTGAAGCTTTCTTT. Protein: CASSFGQGLPTEAFF.

The gene calls are TRBV5-1 and TRBJ2-5; D gene ambiguous. This CDR3 is built from 14 residues. CDR1 and CDR2 (germline): SGHRS, YFSETQ. V gave up 3 bases and J gave up 5 bases, with 14 bases separating them. The CDR3 sequence: CASSWAPQSETQYF. The CDR3 DNA follows: TGCGCCAGCAGCTGGGCCCCCCAGAGCGAGACCCAGTACTTC.

The chain has TRBV6-6 and TRBJ1-1; D ambiguous. The CDR3 covers 12 residues. V lost 4 bases to trimming and J lost 0 bases, with 3 bases between them. Per germline, CDR1 MNHNY and CDR2 SVGAGI (reference sequence). CDR3 in DNA: TGTGCCAGCAGTTTCTTGAACACTGAAGCTTTCTTT. This gives the protein CASSFLNTEAFF.

The chain joins TRBV29-1 to TRBJ2-7; maybe TRBD2 (5 bases). Trimming cost V 2 bases and J 4 bases, with 12 bases left between them. The germline CDR1 and CDR2 sequences are SQVTM and ANQGSEA. The CDR3 sequence is 13 residues long. CDR3 coding DNA: TGCAGCGTTGAATTGCCGGGAAAGTACGAGCAGTACTTC. Its translation is CSVELPGKYEQYF.

The genes are TRBV2 and TRBJ1-1, with a tentative D call TRBD1 (6 bases). V lost 0 bases and J lost 5, with 13 bases in between. From germline, CDR1 is SNHLY and CDR2 FYNNEI. The CDR3 runs to 15 residues. CDR3 sequence reads: CASSEALGGRTEAFF. Here the CDR3 DNA reads TGTGCCAGCAGTGAAGCGCTAGGGGGTAGAACTGAAGCTTTCTTT. The variable domain in full, with the rest retrieved from reference TRBV2 and TRBJ1-1, is EPEVTQTPSHQVTQMGQEVILRCVPISNHLYFYWYRQILGQKVEFLVSFYNNEISEKSEIFDDQFSVERPDGSNFTLKIRSTKLEDSAMYFCASSEALGGRTEAFFGQGTRLTVV.

The rearrangement links TRBV7-9 to TRBJ2-1, with 10 bases lining up with TRBD2. Germline values: CDR1 SEHNR, CDR2 FQNEAQ (reference sequence). V shed 5 bases and J 0 bases; nucleotides not matched to a gene: 4. The CDR3 is made up of 16 amino acids. CDR3 nucleotides: TGTGCCAGCAGCCCTGTAGCGGGAGGCTCCTACAATGAGCAGTTCTTC. Encoded protein: CASSPVAGGSYNEQFF.

This sequence joins TRBV9 and TRBJ1-2, with D possibly matching TRBD1 (6 bases). Germline values: CDR1 SGDLS, CDR2 YYNGEE. The CDR3 length is 14 residues. Trimming left V 2 bases short and J 4 bases short, with 12 bases between. The CDR3 DNA is TGTGCCAGCAGCGTCCACAGGGAAGGCTATGGCTACACCTTC. It encodes CASSVHREGYGYTF.

The chain couples TRBV9 to TRBJ2-2; TRBD2 aligns across 8 bases. This CDR3 is 20 amino acids long. Germline CDR1 SGDLS, CDR2 YYNGEE. V was pared by 4 bases and J by 0 bases, with 17 bases of the junction left unmatched. This CDR3 is CASSLRVLADTIPNTGELFF. The CDR3 DNA sequence: TGTGCCAGCAGCCTCAGAGTACTAGCGGACACCATACCGAACACCGGGGAGCTGTTTTTT.

The chain couples TRBV11-2 to TRBJ2-3, with 10 bases matching TRBD2. The CDR3 totals 16 residues. Germline V gives CDR1 SGHAT, CDR2 FQNNGV. Trimming at V came to 5 bases and at J to 6 bases, leaving 11 bases not matched to a gene. The CDR3 reads CASSTDSGGSADTQYF. CDR3 coding DNA: TGTGCCAGCAGCACCGATAGCGGGGGGAGTGCTGATACGCAGTATTTT.

The chain uses TRBV6-2 or TRBV6-3 and TRBJ2-4; D perhaps matches TRBD2 (6 bases). The CDR3 has 15 residues. Trimming removed 0 bases at V and 6 bases at J, with 12 bases between. Looked up from germline, CDR1 is MNHEY and CDR2 is SVGEGT. The CDR3: CASSYSAEGGNIQYF. In DNA form, the CDR3 reads TGTGCCAGCAGTTACTCAGCGGAGGGCGGAAACATTCAGTACTTC.

V gene TRBV27 combines with J gene TRBJ2-3, with 11 bases fitting TRBD1. The V and J ends lost 7 bases and 4 bases, in that order; junction bases with no gene match: 13. This CDR3 comprises 17 residues. Germline values: CDR1 MNHEY, CDR2 SMNVEV (reference sequence). Written as DNA, the CDR3 is TGTGCCAGCATGGGACAGGGGGTATGGGGTTTAGCAGATACGCAGTATTTT. This encodes CASMGQGVWGLADTQYF.

The rearrangement links TRBV28 to TRBJ2-6, with a tentative D call TRBD1 (5 bases). The V and J ends lost 1 base and 2 bases respectively, with 9 bases between them. The CDR3 consists of 16 residues. Germline CDR1 reads MDHEN; CDR2 reads SYDVKM. CDR3 loop: CASSLSWGAGANVLTF. For the CDR3, the DNA is TGTGCCAGCAGTTTATCTTGGGGCGCTGGGGCCAACGTCCTGACTTTC.

This chain uses TRBV28 with TRBJ2-7; 8 nucleotides agree with TRBD1. CDR1 is MDHEN and CDR2 is SYDVKM in the germline V gene. Trimming cost V 4 bases and J 2 bases; bases outside gene matches: 4. The CDR3 totals 14 residues. The DNA for the CDR3 is TGTGCCAGCAGTTCCGGACAGGGCCCCTACGAGCAGTACTTC. Encoded protein: CASSSGQGPYEQYF.

The rearrangement joins TRBV2 to TRBJ2-1; 10 bases are shared with TRBD1. The ends lost 6 bases at V and 6 bases at J; junction bases unmatched: 8. CDR1 is SNHLY, CDR2 FYNNEI, per germline. This CDR3 has 15 residues. CDR3 sequence (DNA): TGTGCCAGCAGCCCCGGGACAGGGGAATTCAATGAGCAGTTCTTC. It encodes CASSPGTGEFNEQFF. Variable domain in full (rest from reference TRBV2 and TRBJ2-1): EPEVTQTPSHQVTQMGQEVILRCVPISNHLYFYWYRQILGQKVEFLVSFYNNEISEKSEIFDDQFSVERPDGSNFTLKIRSTKLEDSAMYFCASSPGTGEFNEQFFGPGTRLTVL.

The chain uses TRBV28 and TRBJ1-4; D uncertain. There are 15 residues in the CDR3. CDR1 is MDHEN and CDR2 is SYDVKM in the germline V gene. Trimming took 5 bases from V and 8 from J, leaving 18 bases between them. CDR3 nucleotides: TGTGCCAGCAGTGCAAGCGACCTGGGGAGAGAAAAACTGTTTTTT. Its protein product is CASSASDLGREKLFF.

In this sample, this clone turned up once. The V gene is TRBV9, the J gene TRBJ2-3; 8 nucleotides match TRBD2. Germline CDR1 and CDR2: SGDLS and YYNGEE. The CDR3 has 16 amino acids. V shed 2 bases, J shed 6 bases, and the junction held 11 bases outside the gene matches. CDR3 sequence reads: CASSVTSGPLTDTQYF. The DNA of the CDR3 is TGTGCCAGCAGCGTCACTAGCGGTCCACTCACGGATACGCAGTATTTT.